The 12 T cell receptor beta chains below come from one sample, sequenced in a study of blood T cell repertoires in COVID-19. TCRdb's table, derived via immunoSEQ multiplex PCR, lists solely in-frame clones and lacks some. The table lists some 370,000 clones, less than 90% of them singletons. Specimen: PBMCs or T cells enriched from blood (not recorded which). The receptor source for this set is a woman in her forties or fifties who had recovered from COVID-19.

This rearrangement joins TRBV7-2 to TRBJ2-7; D might be TRBD2 (7 bases). CDR3 length: 15 residues. CDR1 is SGHTA and CDR2 is FQGNSA in the germline V gene. Trimming removed 5 bases at V and 1 base at J, with 15 bases between. As DNA, the CDR3 is TGTGCCAGCAGCCAAGGGGGGACTACATCCTACGAGCAGTACTTC. Amino acids: CASSQGGTTSYEQYF.

The chain combines TRBV6-2 or TRBV6-3 with TRBJ2-5, with D tentatively TRBD1 (5 bases). The CDR3 spans 13 residues. Germline V gene data show CDR1 as MNHEY and CDR2 as SVGEGT. V lost 2 bases, J lost 8 bases, and 12 bases lay in between. Here the CDR3 reads CASSYVQGRTQYF. As DNA, the CDR3 is TGTGCCAGCAGTTACGTCCAGGGAAGAACCCAGTACTTC.

The CDR3, as DNA: TGTGCCAGCAGCATAGGGGGCAGGAACACTGAAGCTTTCTTT. Translating it yields CASSIGGRNTEAFF. This chain joins TRBV7-2 and TRBJ1-1, with 7 nucleotides matching TRBD1. V was pared by 5 bases and J by 1 base, with 4 bases of the junction left unmatched. Germline-derived CDR1 and CDR2 are SGHTA and FQGNSA. CDR3 length: 14 residues.

The chain couples TRBV18 to TRBJ2-1; a possible D gene is TRBD2 (5 bases). The germline gives CDR1 KGHSH, CDR2 LQKENI. This CDR3 has 16 residues. V gave up 1 base and J gave up 5 bases, with 15 bases separating them. The CDR3 DNA reads TGTGCCAGCTCACCACAAGAATTAGCGCTTGACAATGAGCAGTTCTTC. This codes for CASSPQELALDNEQFF.

The V call is TRBV11-3, the J call TRBJ2-1; no clear D gene. Germline V lookup: CDR1 SGHNT, CDR2 YENEEA. V shed 6 bases and J shed 10 bases, with 16 bases lying between them. The CDR3 has 13 residues. The chain's CDR3 is CASSQASSWEQFF. CDR3 bases: TGTGCCAGCAGTCAAGCGAGTTCATGGGAGCAGTTCTTC.

Here the CDR3 DNA reads TGTGCCAGCAGCGTAGCGGGAGGGCGCATAGATACGCAGTATTTT. It encodes CASSVAGGRIDTQYF. The gene calls are TRBV5-4 and TRBJ2-3; 11 nucleotides line up with TRBD2. V trimming: 4 bases; J trimming: 5 bases; junction bases outside the gene matches: 6. The CDR3 extends over 15 amino acids. CDR1 and CDR2 from the germline V gene are SGHNT and YYREEE (reference sequence).

This clone was found a few times. The genes are TRBV6-2 or TRBV6-3 and TRBJ2-1, with 10 nucleotides matching TRBD1. The V gene's germline CDR1 is MNHEY and CDR2 SVGEGT. J was trimmed by 4 bases and V by 6 bases; bases with no gene match: 3. The CDR3 runs 14 residues. The CDR3 region has the DNA TGTGCCAGCAGCCGACAGGGGGCATACAATGAGCAGTTCTTC. Translation: CASSRQGAYNEQFF.

V and J are TRBV11-3 and TRBJ1-1; D might be TRBD1 (6 bases). The CDR3 spans 14 residues. Germline values: CDR1 SGHNT, CDR2 YENEEA. The V and J ends lost 1 base and 5 bases respectively, with 11 bases between them. The CDR3 is CASSLVRGATEAFF. The CDR3 bases are TGTGCCAGCAGCTTAGTTCGGGGGGCGACTGAAGCTTTCTTT.

The CDR3 spells CASRQDGLGRGNTEAFF. The CDR3 bases are TGTGCCAGCAGGCAAGATGGGTTAGGCAGGGGGAACACTGAAGCTTTCTTT. The chain uses TRBV2 and TRBJ1-1; possibly TRBD1 for D (6 bases). Germline lookup yields CDR1 SNHLY and CDR2 FYNNEI. The CDR3 sequence is 17 residues long. The germline V and J ends were trimmed by 6 bases and 1 base, with 21 bases remaining between them.

The chain combines TRBV7-9 with TRBJ1-2; D might be TRBD1 (5 bases). Trimming removed 3 bases at V and 1 base at J, with 9 bases between. The CDR3 is made up of 14 amino acids. CDR1 and CDR2 from the germline V gene are SEHNR and FQNEAQ (reference sequence). The CDR3 spells CASSFYDSNYGYTF. CDR3 nucleotides: TGTGCCAGCAGCTTTTATGACAGTAACTATGGCTACACCTTC.

This rearrangement joins TRBV18 to TRBJ1-3; TRBD1 might be the D (6 bases). The CDR3 spans 13 residues. Germline lookup yields CDR1 KGHSH and CDR2 LQKENI. V lost 7 bases, J lost 0 bases, and 7 bases lay in between. The CDR3 loop is CASWDNSGNTIYF. In nucleotides, the CDR3 is TGTGCCAGCTGGGACAACTCTGGAAACACCATATATTTT. The full variable domain, in which reference TRBV18 and TRBJ1-3 provide the parts outside the CDR3, is NAGVMQNPRHLVRRRGQEARLRCSPMKGHSHVYWYRQLPEEGLKFMVYLQKENIIDESGMPKERFSAEFPKEGPSILRIQQVVRGDSAAYFCASWDNSGNTIYFGEGSWLTVV.

The rearrangement uses TRBV7-6 and TRBJ1-6; 9 positions agree with TRBD1. This CDR3 spans 18 amino acids. Germline values: CDR1 SGHVS, CDR2 FNYEAQ. Losses at the gene ends were 5 bases for V and 7 bases for J; bases not matched to a gene: 15. DNA of the CDR3: TGTGCCAGCAGCCTCAAACCGGGGGACAGGGCCGCGAATTCACCCCTCCACTTT. This codes for CASSLKPGDRAANSPLHF. Based on the CDR3 plus reference TRBV7-6 and TRBJ1-6, the full variable domain is GAGVSQSPRYKVTKRGQDVALRCDPISGHVSLYWYRQALGQGPEFLTYFNYEAQQDKSGLPNDRFSAERPEGSISTLTIQRTEQRDSAMYRCASSLKPGDRAANSPLHFGNGTRLTVT.